One T cell receptor (beta chain) is described in this entry. Its recognized antigen is unknown. There are no base qualities to consult, and no much larger clone falls within one base. From the cysteine through the phenylalanine, the CDR3 covers 16 amino acids. The only DNA kept is the CDR3, 48 bases in frame from the first base. As encoded in the germline V gene, CDR1 is SQVTM while CDR2 is ANQGSEA. V is pared back by 6 bases and J by 3 bases, with 18 bases lying between the germline termini. The record originates from a study of T cell changes during pregnancy in multiple sclerosis (dated by TCRdb to between 2018 and 2021). The study in broad terms: In women with multiple sclerosis, the researchers looked at how the T cell repertoire shifted as pregnancy progressed.

Libraries were prepared through the immunoSEQ multiplex PCR assay. This immuneACCESS table, as held by TCRdb, lists in-frame sequences with V and J called but not all clones. Of the missing ones, under half trace to an unresolved V gene in checked studies; the others have no known cause. The sample contains more than 95,000 clones, about 90% of them found a single time. About 0.89% of the sample is held by the ten biggest clonotypes. Here the sequenced sample was peripheral blood, taken after pregnancy. The rearranged segments are TRBV29-1 and TRBJ2-6, and perhaps TRBD1 as D gene, on 6 matching bases. This TCR was recovered from a female donor with multiple sclerosis, enrolled in a pregnancy study. The nucleotide sequence reads TGCAGCGTGGACGGAGCAGGGGAAAGTGGGGCCAACGTCCTGACTTTC. Its product reads: CSVDGAGESGANVLTF.